The 28 T cell receptor beta chains below all came from one sample that was sequenced in a study of shared clonotypes between healthy human individuals. The protocol was immunoSEQ multiplex PCR, while the TCRdb copy is restricted to in-frame clones and leaves out a portion. This table holds some 450,000 clones, about 74% found once. The sequencing sample was made of PBMCs. The receptors were sampled from a woman aged 40-49 years in good health. Some clones in this sample may be carry-over from other donors' samples.

As concerns this clone: Other DNA sequences in this sample translate to the same CDR3. V and J are TRBV5-6 and TRBJ2-2; 7 nucleotides line up with TRBD2. The CDR3 covers 15 residues. In germline, CDR1 is SGHDT, CDR2 YYEEEE. J lost 0 bases, V lost 4 bases, and 3 bases had no gene match. CDR3 sequence (DNA): TGTGCCAGCAGCACCGGACTAGCGAACACCGGGGAGCTGTTTTTT. Its protein is CASSTGLANTGELFF.

This clone came up a few times. The chain carries TRBV27 and TRBJ1-4; tentative D call: TRBD1 (5 bases). V was trimmed by 5 bases and J by 8 bases, leaving 21 bases between them. The CDR3 is made up of 16 amino acids. Germline values: CDR1 MNHEY, CDR2 SMNVEV (reference sequence). Here the CDR3 reads CASSPGRGLAVEKLFF. The CDR3 DNA reads TGTGCCAGCAGTCCCGGGAGGGGCTTGGCCGTGGAAAAACTGTTTTTT.

The chain links TRBV4-2 to TRBJ2-5, with D perhaps TRBD1 (6 bases). The CDR3 is made up of 15 amino acids. V shed 0 bases and J shed 3 bases, with 11 bases lying between them. Germline-derived CDR1 and CDR2 are LGHNA and YNFKEQ. The CDR3 spells CASSQDSQGEETQYF. CDR3 DNA sequence: TGTGCCAGCAGCCAAGATTCACAGGGAGAAGAGACCCAGTACTTC.

The V call is TRBV7-9, the J call TRBJ2-7; TRBD1 might be the D (6 bases). CDR1 and CDR2 from the germline V gene are SEHNR and FQNEAQ (reference sequence). V was clipped by 1 base and J by 6 bases, with 10 bases between them. The length of the CDR3 is 13 residues. The chain's CDR3 is CASSLEDSLEQYF. The CDR3 bases are TGTGCCAGCAGCTTAGAGGACAGCCTCGAGCAGTACTTC.

V gene TRBV5-1 combines with J gene TRBJ2-5; the D is unclear. The V end lost 7 bases, the J end lost 5 bases, and 15 bases lay between the germline ends. Germline V lookup: CDR1 SGHRS, CDR2 YFSETQ. The CDR3 totals 13 residues. The CDR3 nucleotides are TGCGCCAGCGGCCCATCCCCCGGCGAGACCCAGTACTTC. Protein sequence: CASGPSPGETQYF.

The chain uses TRBV23-1 and TRBJ1-4; TRBD1 matches at 8 bases. TRBV23-1 is treated as an ORF (open reading frame) with a function not yet certain. The CDR3 runs to 16 residues. V lost 3 bases and J lost 7; bases outside the gene matches: 10. CDR3 region: CASSQGDRWFLEKLFF. In DNA form, the CDR3 reads TGCGCCAGCAGTCAGGGGGACAGGTGGTTTCTTGAAAAACTGTTTTTT.

The rearrangement uses TRBV4-1 and TRBJ2-7; D might be TRBD1 or TRBD2, each matching 5 bases. CDR1 and CDR2 from the germline V gene are MGHRA and YSYEKL. Deletions cut 3 bases from V and 2 bases from J, with 17 bases between. The CDR3 is made up of 16 amino acids. CDR3 nucleotides: TGCGCCAGCAGCCAGTTGGGACCCCGAGGGGCCTACGAGCAGTACTTC. Protein sequence: CASSQLGPRGAYEQYF.

As concerns this clone: Since a far larger clone is one base different, this is likely a read error. The rearrangement uses TRBV30 and TRBJ2-5; tentative D call: TRBD1 (5 bases). V was pared by 4 bases and J by 3 bases, with 12 bases between. Per the germline V gene, CDR1 is GTSNPN and CDR2 is SVGIG (reference sequence). CDR3 length: 13 residues. Written as DNA, the CDR3 is TGTGCCTGGACCCGGGCAGGGAAAGAGACCCAGTACTTC. Translation gives CAWTRAGKETQYF.

CDR3 coding DNA: TGTGCCAGCAGCTTGGACACGGGGGTGCGCAATCAGCCCCAGCATTTT. This encodes CASSLDTGVRNQPQHF. The chain combines TRBV7-9 with TRBJ1-5; a weak D match, TRBD1 (5 bases). In germline, CDR1 is SEHNR, CDR2 FQNEAQ (reference sequence). The CDR3 sequence is 16 residues long. The germline V and J ends were trimmed by 3 bases and 2 bases, with 14 bases remaining between them.

This sequence joins TRBV30 and TRBJ2-3, with D maybe TRBD1 (5 bases). The germline V gene has CDR1 GTSNPN and CDR2 SVGIG (reference sequence). The CDR3 runs to 16 residues. Trimming shortened V by 0 bases and J by 2 bases, and 15 bases separated the two germline ends. DNA of the CDR3: TGTGCCTGGAGTGTAGGGGTAAACGGGCACACAGATACGCAGTATTTT. This translates into CAWSVGVNGHTDTQYF. The whole variable domain, filled in from reference TRBV30 and TRBJ2-3, reads SQTIHQWPATLVQPVGSPLSLECTVEGTSNPNLYWYRQAAGRGLQLLFYSVGIGQISSEVPQNLSASRPQDRQFILSSKKLLLSDSGFYLCAWSVGVNGHTDTQYFGPGTRLTVL.

The chain is built from TRBV5-1 and TRBJ2-3; unclear D gene. Germline V gives CDR1 SGHRS, CDR2 YFSETQ. Trimming took off 0 bases at V and 1 base at J, with 9 bases between the two ends. This CDR3 is built from 15 residues. Written as DNA, the CDR3 is TGCGCCAGCAGCTTGGACGGTCAAGGCACAGATACGCAGTATTTT. This gives the protein CASSLDGQGTDTQYF.

The chain recombines TRBV18 with TRBJ2-5; D gene uncertain. Germline CDR1 and CDR2: KGHSH and LQKENI. Trimming shortened V by 1 base and J by 2 bases, and 11 bases separated the two germline ends. The CDR3 length is 15 residues. CDR3 protein: CASSPQVGSQETQYF. DNA for the CDR3: TGTGCCAGCTCACCACAGGTAGGGTCTCAAGAGACCCAGTACTTC.

The chain joins TRBV7-8 to TRBJ2-1, with 9 positions matching TRBD2. Germline-derived CDR1 and CDR2 are SGHVS and FQNEAQ. CDR3 length equals 14 residues. V dropped 2 bases and J dropped 8; count of bases not matched to a gene: 4. In nucleotides, the CDR3 is TGTGCCAGCAGCTTAAGGATAGCGGGAGATGAGCAGTTCTTC. Translation gives CASSLRIAGDEQFF.

Remarks on this clone: This may be a read error: a much more frequent sequence differs by one nucleotide. The same CDR3 also results from other DNA sequences found in this sample. The chain combines TRBV5-1 with TRBJ2-7; 7 nucleotides align to TRBD1. Unmatched junction bases numbered 3, after V lost 0 bases and J lost 3 bases. CDR3 length: 14 amino acids. Looked up from germline, CDR1 is SGHRS and CDR2 is YFSETQ. CDR3 DNA: TGCGCCAGCAGCTTGGCAGGGGACAGCTACGAGCAGTACTTC. This encodes CASSLAGDSYEQYF.

The chain is built from TRBV4-2 and TRBJ1-1, with a weak D call TRBD1 (5 bases). Germline V gene sequence: CDR1 LGHNA, CDR2 YNFKEQ. Trimming pared 5 bases from V and 0 bases from J, leaving 13 bases between. The CDR3 contains 15 residues. The CDR3 DNA follows: TGTGCCAGCAGCTTGGGGGGGACCATGAACACTGAAGCTTTCTTT. Its translation is CASSLGGTMNTEAFF.

Of note for this clone: One base separates it from a far larger clone, so it is likely a read error. The sample contains more than one DNA sequence encoding this CDR3. This chain connects TRBV7-2 to TRBJ1-5; no definite D call. The CDR3 totals 14 residues. Germline CDR1 reads SGHTA; CDR2 reads FQGNSA. This CDR3 reads CASSTGNSNQPQHF. In DNA, the CDR3 is TGTGCCAGCAGCACGGGGAATAGCAACCAGCCCCAGCATTTT. Using reference TRBV7-2 and TRBJ1-5 for the parts outside the CDR3, the full variable domain is GAGVSQSPSNKVTEKGKDVELRCDPISGHTALYWYRQSLGQGLEFLIYFQGNSAPDKSGLPSDRFSAERTGGSVSTLTIQRTQQEDSAVYLCASSTGNSNQPQHFGDGTRLSIL.

In the case of this clone: With a far larger clone one base away, a read error is the likely cause. This chain links TRBV7-2 with TRBJ2-7, with TRBD2 identical over 14 bases. The germline CDR1 and CDR2 sequences are SGHTA and FQGNSA. The CDR3 contains 15 residues. With V trimmed by 5 bases and J by 3 bases, 3 bases remained unmatched. CDR3 residues: CASSHGTSGSYEQYF. CDR3 nucleotide sequence: TGTGCCAGCAGCCACGGGACTAGCGGGAGCTACGAGCAGTACTTC. The whole variable domain, remainder taken from reference TRBV7-2 and TRBJ2-7, is GAGVSQSPSNKVTEKGKDVELRCDPISGHTALYWYRQSLGQGLEFLIYFQGNSAPDKSGLPSDRFSAERTGGSVSTLTIQRTQQEDSAVYLCASSHGTSGSYEQYFGPGTRLTVT.

This chain joins TRBV19 and TRBJ1-1; D possibly corresponds to TRBD1 (5 bases). V was pared by 7 bases and J by 0 bases, with 12 bases between. The CDR3 loop spans 14 amino acids. Germline V lookup: CDR1 LNHDA, CDR2 SQIVND (reference sequence). The CDR3 is CASTFGGVNTEAFF. Written as DNA, the CDR3 is TGTGCCAGTACCTTCGGGGGTGTGAACACTGAAGCTTTCTTT. Supplemented by reference TRBV19 and TRBJ1-1, the full variable domain reads DGGITQSPKYLFRKEGQNVTLSCEQNLNHDAMYWYRQDPGQGLRLIYYSQIVNDFQKGDIAEGYSVSREKKESFPLTVTSAQKNPTAFYLCASTFGGVNTEAFFGQGTRLTVV.

V is TRBV7-9 and J is TRBJ1-4; D is possibly TRBD1 (5 bases). The germline CDR1 and CDR2 sequences are SEHNR and FQNEAQ (reference sequence). The CDR3 consists of 15 residues. V was pared by 3 bases and J by 4 bases, with 12 bases between. The chain's CDR3 is CASSFGGTDNEKLFF. The DNA of the CDR3 is TGTGCCAGCAGCTTTGGAGGGACCGATAATGAAAAACTGTTTTTT.

This clone was picked up a small number of times. The chain is built from TRBV4-3 and TRBJ2-6; unclear D gene. This CDR3 region has 18 residues. Germline CDR1 and CDR2: LGHNA and YSLEER. V was cut by 2 bases and J by 0 bases, with 14 bases left in between. CDR3 region: CASSQTPWSVSGANVLTF. CDR3 coding DNA: TGCGCCAGCAGCCAAACTCCATGGTCGGTCTCTGGGGCCAACGTCCTGACTTTC.

This clone was counted a single time. The chain joins TRBV7-2 to TRBJ2-3, with 7 bases that match TRBD2. Germline V gives CDR1 SGHTA, CDR2 FQGNSA. The V gene end was trimmed by 5 bases and the J gene end by 2 bases; junction bases not matched to a gene: 7. The CDR3 has 15 residues. CDR3 bases: TGTGCCAGCAGCCCCTCTAGCGGAACCACAGATACGCAGTATTTT. Translated, it gives CASSPSSGTTDTQYF.

This clone was counted a few times. This chain uses TRBV19 with TRBJ2-1, with a weak D call TRBD1 (6 bases). The CDR3 is 15 residues long. V was trimmed by 1 base and J by 4 bases, leaving 11 bases between them. The germline CDR1 and CDR2 sequences are LNHDA and SQIVND (reference sequence). CDR3 amino acids: CASSIAAGAYNEQFF. CDR3 bases: TGTGCCAGTAGTATAGCTGCAGGGGCGTACAATGAGCAGTTCTTC.

A remark on this clone: This is likely an artifact of a read error, given a far larger clone one base away. Within the sample, other DNA sequences also encode this same CDR3. CDR3 in amino acids: CASTRSGVTYEQYF. CDR3 DNA: TGTGCCAGTACCCGTAGCGGGGTCACCTACGAGCAGTACTTC. V gene TRBV28 combines with J gene TRBJ2-7; 8 nucleotides agree with TRBD2. Germline CDR1 and CDR2: MDHEN and SYDVKM. V was clipped by 9 bases and J by 2 bases; unmatched bases: 9. The CDR3 consists of 14 residues.

This clone occurred once. This sequence joins TRBV5-1 and TRBJ2-3; 8 bases fit TRBD1. The V segment lost 4 bases and the J segment 5 bases; nucleotides outside the gene matches: 9. Germline V gene sequence: CDR1 SGHRS, CDR2 YFSETQ. This CDR3 region has 15 residues. The CDR3 reads CASSADRGRRDTQYF. In DNA form, the CDR3 reads TGCGCCAGCAGCGCCGACAGGGGTCGGCGAGATACGCAGTATTTT.

The table lists this clone with a few counts. The V call is TRBV11-3, the J call TRBJ2-1; TRBD1 is a possible D gene (5 bases). Germline V lookup: CDR1 SGHNT, CDR2 YENEEA. Trimming cost V 1 base and J 6 bases, with 10 bases left between them. The CDR3 has 14 residues. This CDR3 is CASSLGGKPNEQFF. The CDR3 DNA reads as TGTGCCAGCAGCTTAGGGGGCAAACCCAATGAGCAGTTCTTC. Full variable domain (outside the CDR3, taken from reference TRBV11-3 and TRBJ2-1): EAGVVQSPRYKIIEKKQPVAFWCNPISGHNTLYWYLQNLGQGPELLIRYENEEAVDDSQLPKDRFSAERLKGVDSTLKIQPAELGDSAVYLCASSLGGKPNEQFFGPGTRLTVL.

This rearrangement joins TRBV19 to TRBJ1-5, with 7 positions matching TRBD1. The germline V gene encodes CDR1 LNHDA and CDR2 SQIVND (reference sequence). With 2 bases clipped from V and 0 bases from J, the junction kept 4 bases outside the gene matches. The CDR3 has 16 amino acids. CDR3 nucleotide sequence: TGTGCCAGTAGTATAACAGGACAGGCTAGCAATCAGCCCCAGCATTTT. Residues: CASSITGQASNQPQHF.

The chain combines TRBV4-3 with TRBJ2-1, with no clear D. The CDR3 is made up of 15 amino acids. Germline loops: CDR1 LGHNA, CDR2 YSLEER. Between the trimmed V and J ends, which lost 2 bases and 3 bases, there was a span of 11 bases. The CDR3 here is CASSQKDLFYNEQFF. The DNA of the CDR3 is TGCGCCAGCAGCCAAAAGGACCTATTCTACAATGAGCAGTTCTTC.

The chain couples TRBV19 to TRBJ1-1; D possibly corresponds to TRBD1 (5 bases). Looked up from germline, CDR1 is LNHDA and CDR2 is SQIVND (reference sequence). Trimming cost V 0 bases and J 4 bases, with 15 bases left between them. The CDR3 length is 16 residues. The CDR3 DNA is TGTGCCAGTAGTATAGATAACCGGGGGAGAGGCACTGAAGCTTTCTTT. Its protein is CASSIDNRGRGTEAFF.